This T cell receptor (beta chain) was identified in a study of beta chain features in type 1 diabetes listed by TCRdb under 2018. Regarding the study in general: Patients and healthy donors did not differ in mean age, gender distribution, total cell number or subset yield. The study compared the TCRB repertoires of sorted circulating CD4+ T cell subsets in recently diagnosed type 1 diabetes patients with those in matched healthy donors. A total of 100 million to 110 million sorted cells were examined across all samples, and a strong correlation was observed between cell number per subset and RNA yield. Regulatory and stem cell-like memory subsets were isolated from only 8 patients and roughly eight healthy donors, whereas naive and central memory subsets came from all 30 or so donors.

A single peripheral blood draw of approximately 120 mL on average was collected from each donor into heparinised tubes. Using a panel that included CD45RO, CCR7, CD25, CD127, CD95 and CD27, naive, central memory, regulatory and stem cell-like memory CD4+ T cells were sorted on a BD FACSAria II. Purity was above 98% for every sorted population. PBMCs were separated immediately by Lymphoprep density gradient centrifugation and were stained directly, without being cultured. Samples were stained and sorted in pairs, with one healthy donor and one patient per experiment, so that batch effects were minimized. Overall study results and their limits: PCR may preferentially amplify shorter templates, but because patient and control samples were amplified and corrected together, any resulting skew would affect both groups equally. Sequencing cDNA rather than genomic DNA could over-represent highly expressing activated cells, although activation and CD3 levels did not differ between groups. HLA sub-analyses involved small numbers of individuals, so any influence of HLA type on TCRB rearrangement remained unresolved. Naive, central memory and regulatory TCRB repertoires appeared to be more similar among patients than among healthy donors. Patients with type 1 diabetes made fewer insertions and deleted more nucleotides at VDJ recombination sites, implying thymic rearrangement abnormalities. Type 1 diabetes patients showed a moderate but significant shortening of TCRB CDR3 length in all four CD4+ subsets.

This clone was seen many times. The specificity of this receptor is unknown. No base-level quality is on record; no much larger clone is a single base apart. The entire amount of isolated RNA was reverse transcribed using the High Capacity cDNA Reverse Transcription Kit, so the sequenced TCRB transcripts were expressed ones. Deep immunoSEQ sequencing was applied to naive, central memory and regulatory T cell samples, giving an average of about 3.4 million total reads per sample. Sorted cells were lysed in RLT buffer and RNA was extracted with DNase-treated RNeasy Micro or Mini kits, depending on cell number. To prevent cross-contamination, every cell subset was processed on its own, while patient and healthy donor samples were processed together. TCRB sequences were amplified from cDNA with the immunoSEQ multiplex PCR, producing 87-bp fragments spanning the CDR3 region. Sequencing of the amplicons was done on the Illumina HiSeq platform. Turning to the authors' computational methods: Synthetic template baselines were used to correct PCR bias computationally, reads within Hamming distance 2 were collapsed, and singletons that could not be merged were discarded. Reads were aligned against IMGT so that V, D and J genes, CDR3 length and insertions or deletions at six rearrangement sites could be assigned. Clonotype counts were normalized to sorted cell number within each subset before computing true diversity and Gini coefficients with the tcR R package. Repertoire sharing was quantified using the overlap coefficient calculated on TCRB nucleotide sequences. Drawn from immuneACCESS, this table holds only the in-frame rearrangements with V and J called that TCRdb kept. Clones are partly lost; checked studies trace under half to an unresolved V gene and leave the rest unexplained. The V and J calls and clone size were taken over from that table, and D and trimming were inferred from the DNA. The sample table records 110,000 to 150,000 clones; roughly 9.7% of these occur just once. The ten most abundant clones make up 0.65% of the sample.

Reading the germline V gene gives CDR1 SNHLY and CDR2 FYNNEI. V is reduced by 10 bases and J by 6 bases, leaving a spacing of 18 bases between them. The CDR3 numbers 13 residues from cysteine through phenylalanine. Of the read, only the CDR3 DNA is kept; its 39 bases are in frame from base 1. The sequence links TRBV2 to TRBJ1-2; the D gene assignment is ambiguous. This TCR was recovered from a middle-aged woman in good health. Sequenced material: central memory CD4+ T cells from blood. The CDR3 protein is CATSRARIDGYTF. The nucleotides read TGTGCCACTTCGAGGGCCAGGATTGATGGCTACACCTTC.